This is a list of T cell receptor beta chains from one sample in a study of blood T cell repertoires in COVID-19. Assay: immunoSEQ multiplex PCR; the TCRdb copy retains only in-frame clones and omits some. The sample includes fewer than 400,000 clones, roughly nine tenths seen only once; the top ten take 1.7%. Specimen: PBMCs or T cells enriched from blood (not recorded which). Source of these receptors: a woman aged 25 to 39 who had recovered from COVID-19. CDR3s include the opening cysteine and the closing phenylalanine or tryptophan. A D gene is named only where the DNA matches it firmly. Clone size, where shown, is once, few, many, or a class for clones that have expanded.

15	TRBV12-5	TRBJ1-5	-	TRBD1	CASGITGTVNQPQHF	TGTGCTAGTGGTATAACCGGGACAGTTAATCAGCCCCAGCATTTT
18	TRBV27	TRBJ1-2	-	-	CASSLRLGPNGLFYGYTF	TGTGCCAGCAGTCTCCGCCTAGGACCGAACGGACTGTTCTATGGCTACACCTTC
12	TRBV6-5	TRBJ2-7	-	-	CASSQLQEEQYF	TGTGCCAGCAGCCAACTACAGGAAGAGCAGTACTTC
14	TRBV6-5	TRBJ1-2	-	TRBD1	CASSGTEANYGYTF	TGTGCCAGCAGCGGGACAGAAGCTAACTATGGCTACACCTTC
16	TRBV9	TRBJ1-1	-	TRBD1	CASSVDWDSRGTEAFF	TGTGCCAGCAGCGTGGACTGGGACAGTAGGGGAACTGAAGCTTTCTTT
10	TRBV12-3/TRBV12-4	TRBJ2-3	-	-	CASRGDTQYF	TGTGCCAGCCGGGGAGATACGCAGTATTTT
14	TRBV5-5	TRBJ1-1	-	TRBD1	CASSTGVGRTEAFF	TGTGCCAGCAGTACAGGGGTCGGTAGGACTGAAGCTTTCTTT
15	TRBV7-9	TRBJ2-7	-	TRBD1	CASSYLAGGNDEQYF	TGTGCCAGCAGCTACCTAGCAGGGGGCAACGACGAGCAGTACTTC
11	TRBV20-1	TRBJ2-1	-	-	CSARPGGKQFF	TGCAGTGCTAGGCCCGGAGGGAAGCAGTTCTTC
16	TRBV7-9	TRBJ2-2	-	TRBD1	CASSLGAGGRTGELFF	TGTGCCAGCAGCTTGGGAGCAGGGGGTCGCACCGGGGAGCTGTTTTTT
13	TRBV27	TRBJ1-2	-	-	CASRHTGREGYTF	TGTGCCAGCAGGCATACAGGGAGAGAGGGCTACACCTTC
15	TRBV7-9	TRBJ1-1	-	TRBD1	CASSPSVTGRTEAFF	TGTGCCAGCAGCCCGTCGGTGACAGGGAGGACTGAAGCTTTCTTT
16	TRBV4-2	TRBJ1-4	-	-	CASSQVLSDSREKLFF	TGTGCCAGCAGCCAAGTCTTGAGTGACAGCCGTGAAAAACTGTTTTTT
13	TRBV9	TRBJ1-2	-	TRBD1	CASSPRTGDGYTF	TGTGCCAGCAGCCCCCGGACAGGGGATGGCTACACCTTC
17	TRBV5-3	TRBJ2-2	-	-	CARSRRESFVNTGELFF	TGTGCCAGAAGCCGGAGGGAGAGTTTCGTTAACACCGGGGAGCTGTTTTTT
14	TRBV2	TRBJ1-4	-	-	CASSEVGYGEKLFF	TGTGCCAGCAGTGAAGTCGGCTACGGGGAAAAACTGTTTTTT
13	TRBV6-5	TRBJ1-4	few	-	CASGRGTNEKLFF	TGTGCCAGCGGGCGGGGAACTAATGAAAAACTGTTTTTT
13	TRBV19	TRBJ1-2	-	TRBD1	CASSPGGWYGYTF	TGTGCCAGTAGCCCAGGGGGCTGGTATGGCTACACCTTC
17	TRBV7-6	TRBJ1-4	-	TRBD1	CASSLGVGRTGGEKLFF	TGTGCCAGCAGCTTAGGGGTCGGGAGGACAGGGGGCGAAAAACTGTTTTTT
13	TRBV11-2	TRBJ1-2	-	-	CASSLSQGNGYTF	TGTGCCAGCAGCTTGTCACAGGGTAATGGCTACACCTTC
15	TRBV14	TRBJ2-2	-	-	CASSGHRAPTGELFF	TGTGCCAGCAGCGGACACAGGGCCCCCACCGGGGAGCTGTTTTTT
14	TRBV28	TRBJ2-7	-	-	CASSFDLIYYEQYF	TGTGCCAGCAGTTTTGACTTGATATACTACGAGCAGTACTTC
13	TRBV2	TRBJ1-2	-	TRBD1	CASSETGTYGYTF	TGTGCCAGCTCTGAGACAGGGACCTATGGCTACACCTTC
12	TRBV30	TRBJ1-3	-	-	CAWSPTGNTIYF	TGTGCCTGGAGTCCCACAGGAAACACCATATATTTT
16	TRBV3-1/TRBV3-2	TRBJ1-3	once	-	CASSQDRQAIGNTIYF	TGTGCCAGCAGCCAAGATCGCCAGGCAATTGGAAACACCATATATTTT
17	TRBV10-2	TRBJ2-1	once	-	CASYDYSRLKHYNEQFF	TGCGCCTCGTACGACTATTCCCGACTAAAACATTACAATGAGCAGTTCTTC
14	TRBV9	TRBJ1-1	-	TRBD1	CASSPSDRDTEAFF	TGTGCCAGCAGCCCTTCGGACAGGGACACTGAAGCTTTCTTT
12	TRBV12-3/TRBV12-4	TRBJ2-3	-	-	CASSFGTDTQYF	TGTGCCAGCAGTTTCGGGACAGATACGCAGTATTTT
16	TRBV18	TRBJ2-2	few	TRBD1	CASSPFRGGVSGELFF	TGTGCCAGCTCACCGTTCAGAGGGGGCGTCTCCGGGGAGCTGTTTTTT
13	TRBV5-6	TRBJ1-1	-	-	CASSLQGPAEAFF	TGTGCCAGCAGCTTACAGGGACCTGCTGAAGCTTTCTTT
13	TRBV5-8	TRBJ2-7	-	-	CASRSRDNYEQYF	TGTGCCAGCCGCTCCCGGGACAACTACGAGCAGTACTTC
12	TRBV5-6	TRBJ2-3	-	-	CASSSNTDTQYF	TGTGCCAGCAGCTCTAACACAGATACGCAGTATTTT
12	TRBV29-1	TRBJ1-2	-	-	CSVETGNYGYTF	TGCAGCGTCGAGACGGGTAACTATGGCTACACCTTC
14	TRBV19	TRBJ2-3	-	TRBD1	CASKTGSSTDTQYF	TGTGCCAGTAAGACAGGGAGCAGCACAGATACGCAGTATTTT
15	TRBV15	TRBJ2-1	-	-	CATSSQRLGDNEQFF	TGTGCCACCAGCTCACAACGTCTCGGAGACAATGAGCAGTTCTTC
13	TRBV19	TRBJ1-5	-	-	CASKAGRNQPQHF	TGTGCCAGTAAGGCAGGGCGCAATCAGCCCCAGCATTTT
13	TRBV28	TRBJ1-3	-	-	CASSWTVGNTIYF	TGTGCCAGCAGTTGGACAGTTGGAAACACCATATATTTT
16	TRBV3-1/TRBV3-2	TRBJ2-1	-	TRBD2	CASRQLSGGAYNEQFF	TGTGCCAGCAGGCAACTTAGCGGGGGGGCCTACAATGAGCAGTTCTTC
14	TRBV28	TRBJ1-1	-	TRBD1	CASSATGVNTEAFF	TGTGCCAGCAGCGCGACAGGGGTTAACACTGAAGCTTTCTTT
13	TRBV2	TRBJ1-6	-	TRBD1	CASSWGQSSPLHF	TGTGCCAGCAGCTGGGGACAGAGCTCACCCCTCCACTTT
14	TRBV5-1	TRBJ1-1	-	-	CASSLSTVNTEAFF	TGCGCCAGCAGCTTATCGACAGTAAACACTGAAGCTTTCTTT
15	TRBV9	TRBJ1-1	-	-	CASSPTTGLNTEAFF	TGTGCCAGCAGCCCAACGACAGGTTTGAACACTGAAGCTTTCTTT
14	TRBV6-5	TRBJ1-2	-	-	CASSRRVPNYGYTF	TGTGCCAGCTCGAGGAGGGTCCCAAACTATGGCTACACCTTC
15	TRBV2	TRBJ1-4	-	TRBD1	CASRETGARNEKLFF	TGTGCCAGCAGAGAAACAGGGGCTAGAAATGAAAAACTGTTTTTT
14	TRBV6-5	TRBJ1-2	-	TRBD1	CASRTGVGNYGYTF	TGTGCCAGCAGGACAGGGGTAGGGAACTATGGCTACACCTTC
15	TRBV9	TRBJ2-7	-	-	CASSVAGGRVYEQYF	TGTGCCAGCAGCGTAGCTGGGGGCAGAGTCTACGAGCAGTACTTC
15	TRBV9	TRBJ2-5	once	TRBD2	CASSVSGTRGETQYF	TGTGCCAGCAGCGTGTCCGGGACTAGGGGGGAGACCCAGTACTTC
16	TRBV3-1/TRBV3-2	TRBJ1-5	few	-	CASSQGMGRRNQPQHF	TGTGCCAGCAGCCAAGGGATGGGGAGGCGCAATCAGCCCCAGCATTTT
13	TRBV12-3/TRBV12-4	TRBJ1-1	-	-	CASTRTANTEAFF	TGTGCCAGCACCCGGACAGCCAACACTGAAGCTTTCTTT
14	TRBV24-1	TRBJ2-3	-	TRBD1	CATSDPGQGNTQYF	TGTGCCACCAGTGATCCCGGACAGGGGAATACGCAGTATTTT